The following is a T cell receptor beta chain sequence with its context. Study members were between roughly 18 and 100 years old and lived in 20 to 30 US regions. Cohorts were determined from participant-reported clinical history. This entry comes from a study of blood T cell repertoires in COVID-19. Study as a whole: Two negative PCRs, clearance, or symptom resolution had been documented for recovered Cohort 3 donors.

Original methodology: Reference gene primer amplification in the assay estimated nucleated cell counts. Using immunoSEQ multiplex PCR, the repertoire was profiled, and TCRdb retains in-frame clones only, with some absent. V, J and clone size reflect that table, while D and trimming were determined from the DNA. Of over 130,000 clones listed, approximately 87% were seen once; the top ten hold 3% to 4%. Germline values: CDR1 GTSNPN, CDR2 SVGIG (reference sequence). The CDR3 totals 12 residues. Trimming shortened V by 0 bases and J by 6 bases, and 9 bases separated the two germline ends. This receptor was identified in a middle-aged man in a cohort exposed to, infected with or recovered from COVID-19 (not recorded which). This chain connects TRBV30 to TRBJ2-7, with D possibly matching TRBD2 (6 bases). Sequencing was done on a sample of PBMCs or T cells enriched from blood (not recorded which). DNA for the CDR3: TGTGCCTGGAGTGTAGGAGGGGCCGAGCAGTACTTC. Its translation is CAWSVGGAEQYF.